The rows below give T cell receptor beta chains drawn from one sample of a study of radiotherapy plus CTLA-4 blockade in lung cancer. Libraries were prepared by immunoSEQ multiplex PCR; TCRdb keeps only in-frame clonotypes and omits some of them. The sample lists 75,000 to 100,000 clones, 80% to 85% seen once, with about 3.5% in the top ten. The input for sequencing was peripheral blood, taken from a patient treated with radiotherapy plus ipilimumab. The origin of the receptors is a human donor with non-small cell lung cancer who had a partial response to radiotherapy plus ipilimumab. CDR3s include the opening cysteine and the closing phenylalanine or tryptophan. The order of the fields is V gene, J gene, clone size, D gene, CDR3 protein, CDR3 DNA. The D gene is left open where the match is weak. Size is stated for part of the rows, as once, few or many counts, or as a class when the clone is expanded.

>TRBV5-4|TRBJ1-2|.|.
CASTSSAGPGYGYTF
TGTGCCAGCACCTCCTCGGCGGGCCCAGGCTATGGCTACACCTTC
>TRBV5-1|TRBJ2-7|once|.
CASRPYDRNYEQYF
TGCGCCAGCAGACCATACGACAGGAACTACGAGCAGTACTTC
>TRBV5-1|TRBJ2-2|.|TRBD1
CASSLGQGDTGELFF
TGCGCCAGCAGCTTAGGGCAGGGGGACACCGGGGAGCTGTTTTTT
>TRBV5-1|TRBJ1-1|few|.
CASSSLPRTEAFF
TGCGCCAGCAGCTCGCTTCCGCGGACTGAAGCTTTCTTT
>TRBV19|TRBJ2-2|once|.
CASKIRGNTGELFF
TGTGCCAGTAAGATTCGGGGTAACACCGGGGAGCTGTTTTTT
>TRBV28|TRBJ2-7|.|TRBD1
CASSAPGQTDEQYF
TGTGCCAGCAGTGCTCCGGGACAGACCGACGAGCAGTACTTC
>TRBV11-2|TRBJ2-7|.|TRBD1
CASSQGEMFEQYF
TGTGCCAGCAGTCAGGGGGAAATGTTCGAGCAGTACTTC
>TRBV4-1|TRBJ2-2|.|.
CASSHSPGSANTGELFF
TGCGCCAGCAGCCACTCCCCAGGGTCGGCGAACACCGGGGAGCTGTTTTTT
>TRBV29-1|TRBJ2-1|.|.
CSVETFIGGGEQFF
TGCAGCGTCGAAACCTTTATCGGTGGTGGTGAGCAGTTCTTC
>TRBV29-1|TRBJ2-7|.|TRBD2
CSVQLGLANYEQYF
TGCAGCGTTCAACTAGGACTAGCGAACTACGAGCAGTACTTC
>TRBV7-2|TRBJ2-7|.|TRBD2
CASSLSGSRSYEQYF
TGTGCCAGCAGCCTTAGCGGGTCCCGAAGCTACGAGCAGTACTTC
>TRBV6-5|TRBJ2-7|.|.
CASSYSLRGSYEQYF
TGTGCCAGCAGTTACTCGTTGCGGGGCTCCTACGAGCAGTACTTC
>TRBV19|TRBJ2-4|.|TRBD2
CASSIDWGTSGKNIQYF
TGTGCCAGTAGTATAGATTGGGGGACTAGCGGCAAAAACATTCAGTACTTC
>TRBV25-1|TRBJ2-7|once|TRBD2
CASSVTSGRGSEEQYF
TGTGCCAGCAGTGTGACTAGCGGGAGGGGATCTGAAGAGCAGTACTTC
>TRBV7-3|TRBJ2-3|.|.
CASSPQALSTDTQYF
TGTGCCAGCAGCCCTCAGGCTCTGAGCACAGATACGCAGTATTTT
>TRBV7-8|TRBJ1-2|.|.
CASSPSGEGYGYTF
TGTGCCAGCAGCCCTTCGGGGGAGGGCTATGGCTACACCTTC
>TRBV2|TRBJ1-5|few|.
CASSRGTSNQPQHF
TGTGCCAGCAGTCGGGGGACTAGCAATCAGCCCCAGCATTTT
>TRBV28|TRBJ1-1|.|.
CASSFGRGTEAFF
TGTGCCAGCAGTTTTGGCCGGGGCACTGAAGCTTTCTTT
>TRBV28|TRBJ2-7|.|TRBD2
CASSSTSGRGSYEQYF
TGTGCCAGCAGTTCAACCAGCGGGAGAGGTTCCTACGAGCAGTACTTC
>TRBV7-3|TRBJ2-3|.|TRBD2
CASSPGLADADTQYF
TGTGCCAGCAGCCCGGGACTAGCAGACGCAGATACGCAGTATTTT
>TRBV29-1|TRBJ1-2|.|TRBD1
CSVEAGGGYGYTF
TGCAGCGTTGAGGCAGGGGGAGGCTATGGCTACACCTTC
>TRBV19|TRBJ2-7|.|TRBD2
CASSRTSGSYEQYF
TGTGCCAGTAGTAGGACTAGCGGGTCCTACGAGCAGTACTTC
>TRBV7-2|TRBJ2-1|few|.
CASSLGQGRFRSEQFF
TGTGCCAGCAGCTTAGGGCAGGGCCGGTTTAGGAGTGAGCAGTTCTTC
>TRBV10-1|TRBJ1-2|.|.
CASSEPLVGGPKDNNYGYTF
TGCGCCAGCAGTGAGCCCTTAGTCGGGGGGCCGAAGGATAATAACTATGGCTACACCTTC
>TRBV5-1|TRBJ2-1|once|.
CASFTSPGSYNEQFF
TGCGCCAGTTTTACTTCTCCGGGGTCCTACAATGAGCAGTTCTTC
>TRBV4-2|TRBJ2-2|few|.
CASSHEAFANTGELFF
TGTGCCAGCAGCCACGAGGCCTTCGCGAACACCGGGGAGCTGTTTTTT
>TRBV27|TRBJ2-7|.|.
CASSLLNPVFSYEQYF
TGTGCCAGCAGTTTGTTAAATCCAGTTTTTTCCTACGAGCAGTACTTC
>TRBV10-2|TRBJ2-7|.|TRBD2
CASVRDYNHEQYF
TGCGCCAGCGTCCGGGACTATAACCACGAGCAGTACTTC
>TRBV4-1|TRBJ1-3|.|TRBD1
CASSRDRGSGNTIYF
TGCGCCAGCAGCCGGGACAGGGGATCTGGAAACACCATATATTTT
>TRBV30|TRBJ2-5|.|TRBD2
CAWSSLAGETQYF
TGTGCCTGGAGTAGCCTAGCGGGAGAGACCCAGTACTTC
>TRBV11-2|TRBJ1-2|.|.
CASSFKGVTNYGYTF
TGTGCCAGCAGCTTCAAGGGGGTGACTAACTATGGCTACACCTTC
>TRBV9|TRBJ2-3|.|.
CASSVAGARLRTDTQYF
TGTGCCAGCAGCGTAGCCGGCGCCCGACTTCGCACAGATACGCAGTATTTT
>TRBV7-2|TRBJ2-7|once|TRBD1
CASSVTTGGYEQYF
TGTGCCAGCAGCGTAACAACAGGGGGCTACGAGCAGTACTTC
>TRBV28|TRBJ2-7|.|.
CASRPGTPTYEQYF
TGTGCCAGCAGGCCCGGGACACCGACCTACGAGCAGTACTTC
>TRBV27|TRBJ1-5|.|TRBD1
CASSHWDRAQPQHF
TGTGCCAGCAGTCATTGGGACAGGGCTCAGCCCCAGCATTTT
>TRBV6-5|TRBJ2-3|.|.
CASSYSRDRFTDTQYF
TGTGCCAGCAGTTACTCACGGGATCGATTCACAGATACGCAGTATTTT
>TRBV18|TRBJ2-2|.|.
CASSGQGGTGELFF
TGTGCCAGCTCAGGACAGGGAGGGACCGGGGAGCTGTTTTTT
>TRBV2|TRBJ2-1|.|.
CASSPATLYNEQFF
TGTGCCAGCAGCCCCGCTACCCTCTACAATGAGCAGTTCTTC
>TRBV7-2|TRBJ2-1|.|TRBD2
CASSLGTSGRARNEQFF
TGTGCCAGCAGCTTAGGGACTAGCGGGAGGGCCCGGAATGAGCAGTTCTTC
>TRBV5-1|TRBJ2-2|.|TRBD2
CASSLLGTSGSGVTGELFF
TGCGCCAGCAGCTTGCTCGGGACTAGCGGGAGCGGGGTCACCGGGGAGCTGTTTTTT
>TRBV19|TRBJ1-1|.|.
CASSPSAIAAFF
TGTGCCAGTAGCCCTAGTGCTATAGCGGCTTTCTTT
>TRBV6-1|TRBJ2-6|few|.
CASSAPPARGGANVLTF
TGTGCCAGCAGTGCACCACCAGCCCGCGGTGGGGCCAACGTCCTGACTTTC
>TRBV5-4|TRBJ2-4|.|.
CASSLNSEAKNIQYF
TGTGCCAGCAGCTTGAACTCGGAGGCCAAAAACATTCAGTACTTC
>TRBV28|TRBJ2-1|.|.
CASSLLRGYNEQFF
TGTGCCAGCAGTCTCCTCCGGGGGTACAATGAGCAGTTCTTC
>TRBV7-2|TRBJ2-7|.|.
CASSLAEVRGFSYEQYF
TGTGCCAGCAGCTTAGCTGAAGTCAGGGGATTCTCCTACGAGCAGTACTTC
>TRBV27|TRBJ2-2|.|.
CASSYGADTGELFF
TGTGCCAGCAGTTATGGGGCAGACACCGGGGAGCTGTTTTTT
>TRBV2|TRBJ1-5|once|TRBD1
CASRDRENSNQPQHF
TGTGCCAGTAGGGACAGGGAAAATAGCAATCAGCCCCAGCATTTT
>TRBV7-8|TRBJ2-4|.|.
CASSERSAGAGIAKNIQYF
TGTGCCAGCAGCGAAAGGTCGGCGGGGGCTGGGATAGCCAAAAACATTCAGTACTTC
>TRBV27|TRBJ2-1|.|TRBD2
CASKREDYNEQFF
TGTGCCAGCAAACGGGAGGACTACAATGAGCAGTTCTTC
>TRBV29-1|TRBJ1-1|few|.
CSVDRSAGDTEAFF
TGCAGCGTTGACCGGAGTGCGGGGGACACTGAAGCTTTCTTT
>TRBV19|TRBJ2-7|.|.
CASSVTTGTEQYF
TGTGCCAGTAGTGTAACTACAGGGACCGAGCAGTACTTC
>TRBV5-1|TRBJ2-2|.|.
CASSLEMRTGELFF
TGCGCCAGCAGCTTGGAGATGAGGACCGGGGAGCTGTTTTTT
>TRBV7-9|TRBJ1-2|.|TRBD1
CASSPQGEVDGYTF
TGTGCCAGCAGCCCCCAGGGGGAAGTAGATGGCTACACCTTC
>TRBV6-1|TRBJ1-5|.|.
CASKFDSGPQHF
TGTGCCAGCAAATTCGACTCGGGGCCCCAGCATTTT
>TRBV10-3|TRBJ2-5|.|.
CAIGGSQETQYF
TGTGCCATCGGTGGCAGCCAAGAGACCCAGTACTTC
>TRBV6-1|TRBJ2-5|.|.
CASSGEARRAQYF
TGTGCCAGCAGCGGGGAGGCGCGCAGGGCCCAGTACTTC
>TRBV9|TRBJ2-1|.|TRBD2
CASNPGLAEGDEQFF
TGTGCCAGCAACCCGGGACTAGCGGAGGGGGATGAGCAGTTCTTC